The clone carrying this T cell receptor beta chain was picked up a small number of times. The data belong to a study of T-cell memory formation after mild COVID-19. A single record per CDR3 protein comes from TCRdb applying MiXCR to the 5' RACE reads. The profile shows roughly 450,000 distinct CDR3 sequences, about 18% of them singletons. The CDR3 loop spans 16 amino acids. The V end was cut by 0 bases, the J end by 0 bases, with 12 bases between. CDR1 and CDR2 from the germline V gene are LGHNA and YNFKEQ. The chain combines TRBV4-2 with TRBJ2-7; no reliable D call. Specimen: PBMCs or a T cell subset sorted from them (not recorded which). The TCR originated in an adult woman who had mild COVID-19 (a few samples of this study predate the infection). Cell type and time point are not known. CDR3 sequence reads: CASSQEWRDLSYEQYF. The CDR3 nucleotides read TGTGCCAGCAGCCAAGAGTGGCGAGACCTCTCCTACGAGCAGTACTTC.